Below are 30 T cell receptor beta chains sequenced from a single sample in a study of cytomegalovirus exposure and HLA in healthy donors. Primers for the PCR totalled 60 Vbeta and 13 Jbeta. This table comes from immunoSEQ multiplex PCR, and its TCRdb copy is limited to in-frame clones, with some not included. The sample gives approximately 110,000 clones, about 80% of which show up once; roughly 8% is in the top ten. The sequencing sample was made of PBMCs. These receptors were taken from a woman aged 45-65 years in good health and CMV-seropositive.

CDR3 protein: CASSEQGSEQFF. DNA for the CDR3: TGTGCCAGCAGTGAACAGGGGTCTGAGCAGTTCTTC. The chain joins TRBV6-1 to TRBJ2-1; TRBD1 might be the D (6 bases). V lost 2 bases to trimming and J lost 9 bases, with 8 bases between them. The V gene's germline CDR1 is MNHNS and CDR2 SASEGT. The CDR3 spans 12 residues.

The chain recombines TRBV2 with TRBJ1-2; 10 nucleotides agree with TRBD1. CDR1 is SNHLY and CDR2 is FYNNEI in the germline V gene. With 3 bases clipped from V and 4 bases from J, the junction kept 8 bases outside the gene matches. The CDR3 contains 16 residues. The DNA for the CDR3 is TGTGCCAGCAGTGACAGGGGACAGGGGCGGATCTATGGCTACACCTTC. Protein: CASSDRGQGRIYGYTF.

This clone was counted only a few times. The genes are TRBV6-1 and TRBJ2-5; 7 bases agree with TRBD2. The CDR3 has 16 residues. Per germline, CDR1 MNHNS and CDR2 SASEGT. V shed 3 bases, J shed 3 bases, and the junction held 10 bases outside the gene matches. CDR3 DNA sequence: TGTGCCAGCAGTGACGGGGGGTCGTGGGGGGAAGAGACCCAGTACTTC. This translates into CASSDGGSWGEETQYF.

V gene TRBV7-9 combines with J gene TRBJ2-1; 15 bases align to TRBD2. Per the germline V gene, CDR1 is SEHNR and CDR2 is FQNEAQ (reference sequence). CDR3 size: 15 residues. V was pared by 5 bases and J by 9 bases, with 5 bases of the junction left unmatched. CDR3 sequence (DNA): TGTGCCAGCAGCACGGGACTAGCGGGGGGAAGTGAGCAGTTCTTC. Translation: CASSTGLAGGSEQFF.

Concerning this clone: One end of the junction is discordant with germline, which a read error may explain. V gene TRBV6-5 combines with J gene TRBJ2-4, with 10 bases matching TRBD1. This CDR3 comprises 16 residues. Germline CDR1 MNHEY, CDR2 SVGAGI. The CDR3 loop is CASSSGQGKAKNSQYF. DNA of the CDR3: TGTGCCAGCAGTTCGGGACAGGGGAAAGCCAAAAACAGTCAGTACTTC.

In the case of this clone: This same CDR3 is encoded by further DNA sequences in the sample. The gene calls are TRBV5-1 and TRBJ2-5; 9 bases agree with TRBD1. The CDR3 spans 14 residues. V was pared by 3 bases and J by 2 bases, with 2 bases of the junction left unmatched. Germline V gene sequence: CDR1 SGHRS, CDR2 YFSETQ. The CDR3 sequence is CASSSTGGQETQYF. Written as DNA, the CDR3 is TGCGCCAGCAGCTCGACAGGGGGTCAAGAGACCCAGTACTTC.

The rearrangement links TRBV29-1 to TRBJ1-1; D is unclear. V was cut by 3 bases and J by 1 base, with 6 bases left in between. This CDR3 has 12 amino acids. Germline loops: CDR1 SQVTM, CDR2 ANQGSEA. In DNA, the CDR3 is TGCAGCGTTGAGCGGAAGAACACTGAAGCTTTCTTT. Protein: CSVERKNTEAFF.

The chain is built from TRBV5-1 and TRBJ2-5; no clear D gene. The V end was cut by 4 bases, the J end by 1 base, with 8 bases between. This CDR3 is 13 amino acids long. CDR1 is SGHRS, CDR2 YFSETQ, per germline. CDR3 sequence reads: CASSALSQETQYF. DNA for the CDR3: TGCGCCAGCAGCGCCCTATCCCAAGAGACCCAGTACTTC. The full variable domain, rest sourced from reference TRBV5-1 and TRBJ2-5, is KAGVTQTPRYLIKTRGQQVTLSCSPISGHRSVSWYQQTPGQGLQFLFEYFSETQRNKGNFPGRFSGRQFSNSRSEMNVSTLELGDSALYLCASSALSQETQYFGPGTRLLVL.

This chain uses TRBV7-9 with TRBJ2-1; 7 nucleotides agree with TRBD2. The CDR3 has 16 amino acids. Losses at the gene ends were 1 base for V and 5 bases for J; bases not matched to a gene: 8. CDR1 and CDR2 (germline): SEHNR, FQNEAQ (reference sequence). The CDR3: CASSLGAGAAHNEQFF. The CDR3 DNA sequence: TGTGCCAGCAGCTTAGGGGCGGGAGCTGCCCACAATGAGCAGTTCTTC.

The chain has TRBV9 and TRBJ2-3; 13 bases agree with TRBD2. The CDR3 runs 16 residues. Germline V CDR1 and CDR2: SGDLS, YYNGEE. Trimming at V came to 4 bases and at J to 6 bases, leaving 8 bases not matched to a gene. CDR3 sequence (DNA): TGTGCCAGCAGCCCCGGGACTAGCGGGACCTTCGATACGCAGTATTTT. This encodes CASSPGTSGTFDTQYF.

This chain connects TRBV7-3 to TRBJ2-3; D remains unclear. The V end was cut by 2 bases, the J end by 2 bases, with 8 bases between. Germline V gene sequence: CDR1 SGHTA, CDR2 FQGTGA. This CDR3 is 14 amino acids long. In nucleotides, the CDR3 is TGTGCCAGCAGCTTAGGGCTCACCACAGATACGCAGTATTTT. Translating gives CASSLGLTTDTQYF. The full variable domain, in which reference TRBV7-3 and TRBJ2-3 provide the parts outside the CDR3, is GAGVSQTPSNKVTEKGKYVELRCDPISGHTALYWYRQSLGQGPEFLIYFQGTGAADDSGLPNDRFFAVRPEGSVSTLKIQRTERGDSAVYLCASSLGLTTDTQYFGPGTRLTVL.

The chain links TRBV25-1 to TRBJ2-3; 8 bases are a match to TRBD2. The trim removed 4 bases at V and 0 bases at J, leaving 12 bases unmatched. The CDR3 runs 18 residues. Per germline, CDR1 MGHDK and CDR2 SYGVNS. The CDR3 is CASSGHLGSGRSTDTQYF. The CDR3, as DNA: TGTGCCAGCAGTGGACACCTCGGCAGCGGGAGAAGCACAGATACGCAGTATTTT.

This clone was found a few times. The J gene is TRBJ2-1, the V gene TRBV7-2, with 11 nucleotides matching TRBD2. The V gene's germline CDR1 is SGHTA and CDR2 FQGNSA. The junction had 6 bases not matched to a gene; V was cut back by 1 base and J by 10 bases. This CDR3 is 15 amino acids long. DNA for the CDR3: TGTGCCAGCAGCTTAGGGATAGCGGGGGGGCAGGAGCAGTTCTTC. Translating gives CASSLGIAGGQEQFF.

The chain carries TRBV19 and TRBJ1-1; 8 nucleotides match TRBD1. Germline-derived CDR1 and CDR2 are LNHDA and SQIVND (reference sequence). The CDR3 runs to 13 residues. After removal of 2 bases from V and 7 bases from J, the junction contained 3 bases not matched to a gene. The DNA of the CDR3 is TGTGCCAGTAGTATACAGGGGGCCCTTGAAGCTTTCTTT. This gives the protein CASSIQGALEAFF.

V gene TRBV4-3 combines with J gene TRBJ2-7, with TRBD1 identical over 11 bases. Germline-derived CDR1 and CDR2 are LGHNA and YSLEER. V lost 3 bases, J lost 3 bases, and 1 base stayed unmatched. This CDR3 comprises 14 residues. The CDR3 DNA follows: TGCGCCAGCAGCCAGGGACAGGGGGTCTACGAGCAGTACTTC. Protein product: CASSQGQGVYEQYF.

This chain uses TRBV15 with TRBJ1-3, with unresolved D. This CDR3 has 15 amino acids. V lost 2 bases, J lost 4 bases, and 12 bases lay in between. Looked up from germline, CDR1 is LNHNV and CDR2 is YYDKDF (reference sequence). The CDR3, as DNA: TGTGCCACCAGCAGATCAGAGGGCGGGGGAAACACCATATATTTT. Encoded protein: CATSRSEGGGNTIYF.

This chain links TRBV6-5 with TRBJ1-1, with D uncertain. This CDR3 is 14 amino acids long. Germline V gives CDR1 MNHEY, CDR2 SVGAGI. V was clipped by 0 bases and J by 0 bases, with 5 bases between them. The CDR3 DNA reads TGTGCCAGCAGTTACTCGGGAGTGAACACTGAAGCTTTCTTT. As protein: CASSYSGVNTEAFF.

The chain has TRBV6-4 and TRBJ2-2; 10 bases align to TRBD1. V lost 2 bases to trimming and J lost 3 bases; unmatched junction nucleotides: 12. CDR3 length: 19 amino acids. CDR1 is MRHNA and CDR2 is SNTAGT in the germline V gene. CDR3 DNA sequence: TGTGCCAGCAGTGACCCCAGACGGACAGGGGGTGCCGACACCGGGGAGCTGTTTTTT. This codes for CASSDPRRTGGADTGELFF.

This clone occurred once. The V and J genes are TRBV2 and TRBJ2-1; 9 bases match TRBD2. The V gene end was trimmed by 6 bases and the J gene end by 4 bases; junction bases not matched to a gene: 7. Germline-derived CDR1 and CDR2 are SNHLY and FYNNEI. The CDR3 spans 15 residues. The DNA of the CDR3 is TGTGCCAGCAGGTCGGGGCGGGAGGGATACAATGAGCAGTTCTTC. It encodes CASRSGREGYNEQFF.

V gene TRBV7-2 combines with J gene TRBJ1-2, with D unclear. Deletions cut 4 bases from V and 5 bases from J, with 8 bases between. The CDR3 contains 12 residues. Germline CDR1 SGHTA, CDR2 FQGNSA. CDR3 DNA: TGTGCCAGCAGCTCGACGGAGTATGGCTACACCTTC. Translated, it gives CASSSTEYGYTF.

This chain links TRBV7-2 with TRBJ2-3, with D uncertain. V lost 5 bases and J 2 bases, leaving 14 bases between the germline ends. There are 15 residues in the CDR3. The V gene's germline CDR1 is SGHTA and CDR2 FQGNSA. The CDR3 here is CASSLPPADTDTQYF. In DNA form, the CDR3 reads TGTGCCAGCAGCCTACCGCCCGCCGACACAGATACGCAGTATTTT.

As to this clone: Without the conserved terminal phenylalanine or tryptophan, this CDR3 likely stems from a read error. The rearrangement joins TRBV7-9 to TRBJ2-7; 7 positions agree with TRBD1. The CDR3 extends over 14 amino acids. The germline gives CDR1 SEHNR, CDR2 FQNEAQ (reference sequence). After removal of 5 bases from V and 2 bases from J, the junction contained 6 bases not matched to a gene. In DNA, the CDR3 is TGTGCCAGCAGCGAGAGTACAGGGGCCTACGAGCAGTACTGC. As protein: CASSESTGAYEQYC.

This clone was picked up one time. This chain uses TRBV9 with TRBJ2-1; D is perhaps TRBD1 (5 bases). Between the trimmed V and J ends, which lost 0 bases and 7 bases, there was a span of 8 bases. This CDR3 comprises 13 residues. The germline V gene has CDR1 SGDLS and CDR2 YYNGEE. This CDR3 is CASSVGQHNEQFF. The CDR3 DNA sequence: TGTGCCAGCAGCGTAGGACAGCATAATGAGCAGTTCTTC.

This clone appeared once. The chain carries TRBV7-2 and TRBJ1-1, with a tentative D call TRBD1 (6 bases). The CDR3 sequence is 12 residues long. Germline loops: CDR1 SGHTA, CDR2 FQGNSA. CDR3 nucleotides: TGTGCAGACAGGTTTACGGACACTGAAGCTTTCTTT. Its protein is CADRFTDTEAFF.

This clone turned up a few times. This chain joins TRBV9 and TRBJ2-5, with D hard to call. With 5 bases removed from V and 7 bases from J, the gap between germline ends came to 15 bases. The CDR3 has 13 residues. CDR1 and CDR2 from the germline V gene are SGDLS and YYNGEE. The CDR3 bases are TGTGCCAGCAGTCGTGGGCCCGACGGGACCCAGTACTTC. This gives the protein CASSRGPDGTQYF.

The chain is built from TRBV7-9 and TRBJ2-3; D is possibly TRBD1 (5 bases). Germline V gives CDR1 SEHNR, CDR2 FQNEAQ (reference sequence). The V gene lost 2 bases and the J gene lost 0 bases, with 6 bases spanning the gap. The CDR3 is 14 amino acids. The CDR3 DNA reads TGTGCCAGCAGCTTAAAGGGGAGCACAGATACGCAGTATTTT. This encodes CASSLKGSTDTQYF. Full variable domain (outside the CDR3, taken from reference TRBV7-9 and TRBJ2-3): DTGVSQNPRHKITKRGQNVTFRCDPISEHNRLYWYRQTLGQGPEFLTYFQNEAQLEKSRLLSDRFSAERPKGSFSTLEIQRTEQGDSAMYLCASSLKGSTDTQYFGPGTRLTVL.

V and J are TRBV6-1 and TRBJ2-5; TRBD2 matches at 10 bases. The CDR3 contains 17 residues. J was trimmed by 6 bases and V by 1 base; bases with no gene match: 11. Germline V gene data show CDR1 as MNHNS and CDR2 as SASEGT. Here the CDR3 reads CASSEVAGGASGKTQYF. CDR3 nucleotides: TGTGCCAGCAGTGAAGTAGCGGGGGGCGCTAGTGGAAAGACCCAGTACTTC.

Here the CDR3 DNA reads TGTGCCAGCAGGGACTTAGCGGGAGGGCTGGAGGAGCAGTACTTC. Encoded protein: CASRDLAGGLEEQYF. The chain has TRBV6-6 and TRBJ2-7; TRBD2 matches 11 bases. The CDR3 runs to 15 residues. Unmatched junction bases numbered 11, after V lost 6 bases and J lost 7 bases. Germline-derived CDR1 and CDR2 are MNHNY and SVGAGI (reference sequence).

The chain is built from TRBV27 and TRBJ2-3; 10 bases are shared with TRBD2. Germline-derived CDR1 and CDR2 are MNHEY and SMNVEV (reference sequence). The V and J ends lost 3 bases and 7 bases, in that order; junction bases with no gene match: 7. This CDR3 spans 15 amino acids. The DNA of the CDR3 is TGTGCCAGCAGTTTGATTAGCGGGGGGAGGAATACGCAGTATTTT. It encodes CASSLISGGRNTQYF.

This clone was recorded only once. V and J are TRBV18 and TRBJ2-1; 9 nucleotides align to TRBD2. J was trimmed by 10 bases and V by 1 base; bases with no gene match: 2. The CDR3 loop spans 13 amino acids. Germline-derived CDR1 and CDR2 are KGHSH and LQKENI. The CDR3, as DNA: TGTGCCAGCTCACCACAAGCGGGGGGCGAGCAGTTCTTC. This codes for CASSPQAGGEQFF. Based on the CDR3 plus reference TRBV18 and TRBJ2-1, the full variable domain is NAGVMQNPRHLVRRRGQEARLRCSPMKGHSHVYWYRQLPEEGLKFMVYLQKENIIDESGMPKERFSAEFPKEGPSILRIQQVVRGDSAAYFCASSPQAGGEQFFGPGTRLTVL.